This T cell receptor (beta chain) was identified in a study of T cells in localized non-small cell lung cancer. Study-wide findings and caveats: In adjacent lung appeared a median roughly 56 of the top 100 tumor clones. Greater T cell density in blood accompanied longer overall survival.

Measured with immunoSEQ multiplex PCR; TCRdb has only the in-frame clones, and not every one. Here the sample spans 25,000 to 35,000 clones, about 89% being singletons. To note about this clone: Its specificity is not known.

This receptor was identified in a woman aged 40-69 years with stage I lung adenocarcinoma. Material: peripheral blood, obtained before any cancer treatment.

The CDR3 reads CASSQDTGLNTEAFF. The CDR3 DNA sequence: TGCGCCAGCAGCCAAGATACGGGATTGAACACTGAAGCTTTCTTT. The chain couples TRBV4-3 to TRBJ1-1; the D is unclear. The CDR3 is 15 amino acids. V lost 0 bases and J 0 bases, leaving 8 bases between the germline ends. CDR1 and CDR2 (germline): LGHNA, YSLEER.